Detailed here is one T cell receptor (beta chain). This entry belongs to a study of shared clonotypes between healthy human individuals. This CDR3 is 16 amino acids long. Germline V lookup: CDR1 KGHSH, CDR2 LQKENI. V was trimmed by 0 bases and J by 2 bases, leaving 12 bases between them. The table came from immunoSEQ multiplex PCR; TCRdb's copy has only in-frame clones and leaves some out. The table lists roughly 2.5 million clones, around nine tenths of them singletons. The rearrangement links TRBV18 to TRBJ2-3, with D uncertain. The sample comprised naive CD4+ T cells sorted from blood. Subset here: CD45RA+ positively selected. The receptor was isolated from a man in his late teens or twenties in good health. The CDR3 coding sequence is TGTGCCAGCTCACCACCTGGCGCGAGTCCCACAGATACGCAGTATTTT. It yields the protein CASSPPGASPTDTQYF. Variable domain in full (rest from reference TRBV18 and TRBJ2-3): NAGVMQNPRHLVRRRGQEARLRCSPMKGHSHVYWYRQLPEEGLKFMVYLQKENIIDESGMPKERFSAEFPKEGPSILRIQQVVRGDSAAYFCASSPPGASPTDTQYFGPGTRLTVL.